Listed below are T cell receptor beta chains from one sample, sequenced in a study of OX40 agonist ivuxolimab in advanced cancers. Measured with immunoSEQ multiplex PCR; TCRdb has only the in-frame clones, and not every one. This sample has fewer than 95,000 clones; about 90% occur once, and the top ten carry over 0.7%. The sequencing here drew on CD4+ or CD8+ T cells sorted from blood, taken in a trial of the OX40 agonist ivuxolimab. The receptors were sampled from an adult with an advanced solid tumor such as melanoma, head and neck, liver or kidney cancer. The CDR3 runs from the conserved cysteine through the conserved F or W. A D gene is named only where the DNA matches it firmly. Rows may omit the clone size; those that give it use once, few, many or a size class.

TRBJ1-2,TRBV6-1,NA,NA,CASSSRTGNYGYTF,TGTGCCAGCAGTTCCCGGACGGGAAACTATGGCTACACCTTC
TRBJ2-1,TRBV5-4,NA,NA,CASKRGNEQFF,TGTGCCAGCAAAAGGGGAAATGAGCAGTTCTTC
TRBJ2-5,TRBV7-8,NA,NA,CASSKVGETQYF,TGTGCCAGCAGCAAAGTGGGAGAGACCCAGTACTTC
TRBJ2-2,TRBV6-4,NA,NA,CASSELAANTGELFF,TGTGCCAGCAGTGAGTTAGCAGCGAACACCGGGGAGCTGTTTTTT
TRBJ1-3,TRBV6-5,once,NA,CASSPGDSGNTIYF,TGTGCCTCCAGCCCGGGGGACTCTGGAAACACCATATATTTT
TRBJ1-4,TRBV19,NA,NA,CASSIGTRGEKLFF,TGTGCCAGTAGTATTGGGACACGCGGTGAAAAACTGTTTTTT
TRBJ2-2,TRBV7-2,NA,TRBD1,CASSVLGTANTGELFF,TGTGCCAGCAGCGTGCTCGGGACAGCAAACACCGGGGAGCTGTTTTTT
TRBJ1-3,TRBV5-1,NA,TRBD1,CASSTSGQGAYTIYF,TGCGCCAGCAGCACCTCTGGACAGGGGGCTTACACCATATATTTT
TRBJ1-1,TRBV29-1,medium-sized,NA,CSVAQGGSNTEAFF,TGCAGCGTTGCTCAGGGCGGATCGAACACTGAAGCTTTCTTT
TRBJ2-1,TRBV6-5,NA,TRBD2,CASSYTGTRAYNEQFF,TGTGCCAGCAGTTACACCGGGACTAGGGCTTACAATGAGCAGTTCTTC
TRBJ1-5,TRBV18,once,TRBD1,CASSRGQDNQPQHF,TGTGCCAGCTCCCGCGGACAGGACAATCAGCCCCAGCATTTT
TRBJ2-1,TRBV21-1,NA,NA,CASRFEEAPSSYNEQFF,TGTGCCAGCAGATTTGAGGAGGCACCGAGCTCCTACAATGAGCAGTTCTTC
TRBJ2-2,TRBV18,NA,NA,CASSRPGLRLNTGELFF,TGTGCCAGCTCACGACCGGGACTCAGGCTGAACACCGGGGAGCTGTTTTTT
TRBJ2-3,TRBV5-1,NA,NA,CASSLDILSTDTQYF,TGCGCCAGCAGCCTGGACATTTTAAGCACAGATACGCAGTATTTT
TRBJ2-1,TRBV19,NA,NA,CASGYNEQFF,TGTGCCAGTGGGTACAATGAGCAGTTCTTC
TRBJ1-4,TRBV7-2,NA,TRBD1,CASSVYRGNDEKLFF,TGTGCCAGCAGCGTCTACAGGGGAAACGATGAAAAACTGTTTTTT
TRBJ1-1,TRBV30,NA,NA,CAWSVHRENTEAFF,TGTGCCTGGAGTGTACACAGGGAGAACACTGAAGCTTTCTTT
TRBJ2-5,TRBV5-1,NA,NA,CARPAGHPQETQYF,TGCGCCAGGCCGGCAGGCCACCCTCAAGAGACCCAGTACTTC
TRBJ2-1,TRBV18,NA,NA,CASSHSQRTSLQWEQFF,TGTGCCAGCTCACATTCACAAAGGACGTCCTTACAATGGGAGCAGTTCTTC
TRBJ2-3,TRBV11-2,NA,TRBD2,CASSLGRLAFTDTQYF,TGTGCCAGCAGCTTAGGTAGACTAGCTTTCACAGATACGCAGTATTTT
TRBJ2-1,TRBV5-1,NA,TRBD2,CASSLESSGSWNEQFF,TGCGCCAGCAGCTTGGAGTCTAGCGGGAGTTGGAATGAGCAGTTCTTC
TRBJ2-3,TRBV5-1,once,TRBD1,CASSSPDRGSTDTQYF,TGCGCCAGCAGCAGTCCGGACAGGGGAAGCACAGATACGCAGTATTTT
TRBJ2-7,TRBV28,NA,NA,CASSLYGRGTSSYEQYF,TGTGCCAGCAGTTTATATGGTCGAGGCACATCCTCCTACGAGCAGTACTTC
TRBJ2-6,TRBV28,once,NA,CASSTRGPGANVLTF,TGTGCCAGCAGTACCCGGGGCCCTGGGGCCAACGTCCTGACTTTC
TRBJ2-5,TRBV9,NA,TRBD2,CASSGEGLTSGIETQYF,TGTGCCAGCAGCGGGGAAGGATTGACTAGCGGTATAGAGACCCAGTACTTC
TRBJ2-1,TRBV10-3,NA,NA,CAIRNLLDREDNEQFF,TGTGCCATCCGCAACTTACTAGACAGGGAGGACAATGAGCAGTTCTTC
TRBJ2-7,TRBV28,NA,NA,CASSSLWDASYEQYF,TGTGCCAGCAGTTCCCTATGGGACGCCTCCTACGAGCAGTACTTC
TRBJ2-3,TRBV6-1,few,TRBD1,CASRMDRGTDTQYF,TGTGCCAGCAGAATGGACAGGGGGACAGATACGCAGTATTTT
TRBJ2-7,TRBV5-4,NA,NA,CASSLDHGLRGEQYF,TGTGCCAGCAGCTTAGACCACGGCCTAAGGGGCGAGCAGTACTTC
TRBJ2-4,TRBV19,NA,NA,CASSRMSSGNIQYF,TGTGCCAGTAGTAGGATGTCCTCCGGGAACATTCAGTACTTC
TRBJ2-5,TRBV2,NA,TRBD1,CASSVPQGVLKETQYF,TGTGCCAGCAGTGTGCCCCAGGGGGTATTGAAAGAGACCCAGTACTTC
TRBJ1-1,TRBV19,NA,NA,CASRGVTEAFF,TGTGCCAGTAGGGGGGTGACTGAAGCTTTCTTT
TRBJ2-3,TRBV29-1,once,NA,CSVELSTRTDTQYF,TGCAGCGTTGAGTTATCCACTCGCACAGATACGCAGTATTTT
TRBJ2-4,TRBV6-1,NA,NA,CASSEGPKNIQYF,TGTGCCAGCAGTGAAGGGCCCAAAAACATTCAGTACTTC
TRBJ1-2,TRBV29-1,NA,NA,CSVGSRDEGYTF,TGCAGCGTTGGGTCCAGGGATGAAGGCTACACCTTC
TRBJ2-7,TRBV9,NA,NA,CASSVAIGTTYEQYF,TGTGCCAGCAGCGTAGCGATAGGCACGACCTACGAGCAGTACTTC
TRBJ1-4,TRBV5-1,NA,NA,CASSQNSATNEKLFF,TGCGCCAGCAGCCAGAACAGTGCAACTAATGAAAAACTGTTTTTT
TRBJ1-2,TRBV7-2,NA,NA,CASSLGKDVGYTF,TGTGCCAGCAGCTTAGGGAAGGACGTCGGCTACACCTTC
TRBJ2-3,TRBV7-2,once,NA,CASSLQVTDTQYF,TGTGCCAGCAGCTTACAGGTGACAGATACGCAGTATTTT
TRBJ2-3,TRBV5-4,NA,NA,CASSFGVARADTQYF,TGTGCCAGCAGCTTTGGGGTAGCACGGGCCGATACGCAGTATTTT
TRBJ1-5,TRBV30,NA,NA,CAWSVAFKQPQHF,TGTGCCTGGAGTGTCGCCTTTAAACAGCCCCAGCATTTT
TRBJ1-2,TRBV7-9,NA,TRBD1,CASSPGQENYGYTF,TGTGCCAGCAGCCCTGGACAGGAAAACTATGGCTACACCTTC